The 24 T cell receptor beta chains reported below all come from one sample, sequenced in a study of technical replicates of blood from several donors. Only in-frame clones appear in the TCRdb table, and some are missing; sequencing was by immunoSEQ multiplex PCR. The profile shows 65,000 to 90,000 clones, around 93% of them singletons. Sequenced: T cells isolated from PBMCs. The source of these receptors is a human donor in good health.

The chain is built from TRBV6-5 and TRBJ2-5, with 9 bases aligning to TRBD1. The CDR3 is 15 residues long. Germline lookup yields CDR1 MNHEY and CDR2 SVGAGI. V was pared by 5 bases and J by 2 bases, with 6 bases of the junction left unmatched. CDR3 coding DNA: TGTGCCAGCAGTCGGGGACAGGGTGGTCAAGAGACCCAGTACTTC. Translation: CASSRGQGGQETQYF.

The chain links TRBV5-4 to TRBJ2-7; D is unclear. Germline assignment: CDR1 SGHNT and CDR2 YYREEE (reference sequence). This CDR3 comprises 13 residues. Trimming removed 4 bases at V and 2 bases at J, with 10 bases between. The CDR3: CASSQTYPYEQYF. The DNA of the CDR3 is TGTGCCAGCAGCCAGACTTATCCCTACGAGCAGTACTTC.

This clone was counted once. The V gene is TRBV11-1, the J gene TRBJ2-5, with 12 bases that match TRBD2. Germline-derived CDR1 and CDR2 are SGHAT and FQDESV (reference sequence). V was clipped by 7 bases and J by 5 bases; unmatched bases: 17. This CDR3 comprises 18 residues. The DNA of the CDR3 is TGTGCCAGCACCGCAGCTGGGTCTAGCGGGGGGGCCGAGGAGACCCAGTACTTC. The encoded protein is CASTAAGSSGGAEETQYF.

This clone was picked up one time. V and J are TRBV2 and TRBJ1-1; TRBD1 agrees at 7 bases. The CDR3 is made up of 14 amino acids. Trimming at V came to 5 bases and at J to 4 bases, leaving 7 bases not matched to a gene. CDR1 and CDR2 from the germline V gene are SNHLY and FYNNEI. The CDR3 reads CASSPLGQATEAFF. The CDR3 bases are TGTGCCAGCAGTCCCCTCGGACAGGCCACTGAAGCTTTCTTT.

This clone is a singleton in its sample. The chain employs TRBV28 and TRBJ1-6; 7 bases map to TRBD1. Trimming took 7 bases from V and 4 from J; bases not matched to a gene: 4. The CDR3 spans 14 residues. The germline V gene has CDR1 MDHEN and CDR2 SYDVKM. The DNA for the CDR3 is TGTGCCAGCATCGGGACAGTTTATAATTCACCCCTCCACTTT. Its translation: CASIGTVYNSPLHF.

The CDR3, as DNA: TGTGCCAGTAGCCATCCAGGGGACTATGGCTACACCTTC. Amino acids: CASSHPGDYGYTF. The chain couples TRBV19 to TRBJ1-2, with D possibly TRBD1 on 6 matching bases. Germline V CDR1 and CDR2: LNHDA, SQIVND (reference sequence). V was trimmed by 6 bases and J by 3 bases, leaving 11 bases between them. The CDR3 length is 13 residues.

This rearrangement joins TRBV7-9 to TRBJ2-2; D is possibly TRBD1 (5 bases). The CDR3 is 14 residues long. From germline, CDR1 is SEHNR and CDR2 FQNEAQ (reference sequence). Trimming stripped 5 bases from V and 6 bases from J, with 13 bases between. CDR3 residues: CASSIKQAAGELFF. The CDR3, as DNA: TGTGCCAGCAGCATTAAACAGGCGGCCGGGGAGCTGTTTTTT.

The rearrangement joins TRBV9 to TRBJ2-5, with 9 bases aligning to TRBD2. CDR3 size: 14 residues. The germline gives CDR1 SGDLS, CDR2 YYNGEE. V lost 4 bases, J lost 5 bases, and 6 bases stayed unmatched. The CDR3 DNA follows: TGTGCCAGCAGCATTAGCGGGGGCATGGAGACCCAGTACTTC. Translating gives CASSISGGMETQYF.

The chain carries TRBV29-1 and TRBJ1-2, with 7 bases fitting TRBD1. This CDR3 contains 14 residues. Germline V gene lookup returns CDR1 SQVTM and CDR2 ANQGSEA. With 7 bases clipped from V and 3 bases from J, the junction kept 11 bases outside the gene matches. CDR3 sequence (DNA): TGCAGCGCAGTGGCAGGGGGAGCGGACTATGGCTACACCTTC. It translates to CSAVAGGADYGYTF.

The CDR3 spells CASSSILAGGPGEQYF. CDR3 bases: TGTGCCAGCTCATCAATATTAGCGGGAGGGCCGGGAGAGCAGTACTTC. The rearrangement links TRBV18 to TRBJ2-7; 11 bases match TRBD2. There are 16 residues in the CDR3. V lost 5 bases to trimming and J lost 7 bases; unmatched junction nucleotides: 13. The germline V gene encodes CDR1 KGHSH and CDR2 LQKENI. Drawing the rest from reference TRBV18 and TRBJ2-7, the complete variable domain is NAGVMQNPRHLVRRRGQEARLRCSPMKGHSHVYWYRQLPEEGLKFMVYLQKENIIDESGMPKERFSAEFPKEGPSILRIQQVVRGDSAAYFCASSSILAGGPGEQYFGPGTRLTVT.

V usage is TRBV6-6 and J usage is TRBJ2-7; 7 nucleotides match TRBD2. With V trimmed by 0 bases and J by 1 base, 3 bases remained unmatched. The CDR3 covers 15 residues. The germline CDR1 and CDR2 sequences are MNHNY and SVGAGI (reference sequence). This CDR3 reads CASSYSKRGSYEQYF. The CDR3 region has the DNA TGTGCCAGCAGTTACTCGAAGCGGGGTTCCTACGAGCAGTACTTC.

The V call is TRBV2, the J call TRBJ1-2; D might be TRBD1 (6 bases). This CDR3 spans 13 amino acids. Germline values: CDR1 SNHLY, CDR2 FYNNEI. Between the trimmed V and J ends, which lost 5 bases and 5 bases, there was a span of 12 bases. The CDR3 is CASSQDREYGYTF. The CDR3 DNA reads TGTGCCAGCAGTCAGGACAGAGAATATGGCTACACCTTC.

The rearrangement uses TRBV6-6 and TRBJ2-5; maybe TRBD2 (6 bases). V lost 2 bases, J lost 3 bases, and 13 bases lay in between. The CDR3 covers 15 residues. From germline, CDR1 is MNHNY and CDR2 SVGAGI (reference sequence). The CDR3 coding sequence is TGTGCCAGCAGTTACATGGGACTCCAGGAAGAGACCCAGTACTTC. Its translation: CASSYMGLQEETQYF.

The chain carries TRBV28 and TRBJ1-5, with 12 positions matching TRBD1. CDR3 size: 17 residues. Germline values: CDR1 MDHEN, CDR2 SYDVKM. V dropped 4 bases and J dropped 2; count of bases not matched to a gene: 6. The CDR3 region is CASSSGTGGLGNQPQHF. Here the CDR3 DNA reads TGTGCCAGCAGTTCTGGGACAGGGGGCCTAGGCAATCAGCCCCAGCATTTT.

This clone was counted once. The rearrangement uses TRBV18 and TRBJ2-7, with D maybe TRBD2 (6 bases). Germline V gives CDR1 KGHSH, CDR2 LQKENI. CDR3 length: 18 amino acids. V was trimmed by 3 bases and J by 0 bases, leaving 21 bases between them. CDR3 in DNA: TGTGCCAGCTCACCGGGGACTTTCTACGGGCCTACCTCCTACGAGCAGTACTTC. The encoded protein is CASSPGTFYGPTSYEQYF.

Here the CDR3 reads CASRDHKGAYEQYF. The CDR3 region has the DNA TGTGCCAGCAGGGATCATAAGGGGGCCTACGAGCAGTACTTC. This rearrangement joins TRBV6-1 to TRBJ2-7, with D maybe TRBD1 (6 bases). CDR1 MNHNS and CDR2 SASEGT come from the germline V gene. CDR3 length: 14 amino acids. The ends were cut back, 6 bases at V and 2 bases at J, with 14 bases in the middle.

The rearrangement uses TRBV4-2 and TRBJ2-7; the D gene is possibly TRBD2 (6 bases). The CDR3 contains 15 residues. Trimming stripped 0 bases from V and 4 bases from J, with 13 bases between. Germline loops: CDR1 LGHNA, CDR2 YNFKEQ. The CDR3 region is CASSQENGGLYEQYF. For the CDR3, the DNA is TGTGCCAGCAGCCAAGAAAACGGGGGTTTATACGAGCAGTACTTC.

CDR3 coding DNA: TGTGCCAGTAGTATTGGACAGGTCTCTGGAAACACCATATATTTT. This sequence encodes CASSIGQVSGNTIYF. The rearrangement uses TRBV19 and TRBJ1-3; 7 positions agree with TRBD1. The germline V gene has CDR1 LNHDA and CDR2 SQIVND (reference sequence). This CDR3 region has 15 residues. Trimming cost V 3 bases and J 0 bases; bases outside gene matches: 2.

The J gene is TRBJ2-3, the V gene TRBV4-1, with TRBD1 as a possible D gene (6 bases). The CDR3 length is 16 residues. The V and J ends lost 3 bases and 2 bases respectively, with 15 bases between them. Germline CDR1 is MGHRA and CDR2 is YSYEKL. The DNA of the CDR3 is TGCGCCAGCAGCCAGAGGCCTGGGGGCATCACAGATACGCAGTATTTT. It codes for CASSQRPGGITDTQYF.

The gene calls are TRBV11-3 and TRBJ2-5; the match to TRBD2 covers 12 bases. Germline V CDR1 and CDR2: SGHNT, YENEEA. J was trimmed by 5 bases and V by 5 bases; bases with no gene match: 6. The CDR3 runs 15 residues. The CDR3 is CASSIRLAGVETQYF. CDR3 nucleotide sequence: TGTGCCAGCAGCATAAGACTAGCGGGGGTGGAGACCCAGTACTTC.

The genes are TRBV28 and TRBJ1-1; D not certain. Germline CDR1 MDHEN, CDR2 SYDVKM. This CDR3 comprises 13 residues. V shed 7 bases and J shed 4 bases, with 13 bases lying between them. The CDR3 DNA sequence: TGTGCCAGCACCAGAATTGGAGGCACTGAAGCTTTCTTT. This sequence encodes CASTRIGGTEAFF.

This chain connects TRBV4-1 to TRBJ2-1; TRBD2 matches 8 bases. Looked up from germline, CDR1 is MGHRA and CDR2 is YSYEKL. J was trimmed by 7 bases and V by 4 bases; bases with no gene match: 12. This CDR3 is 16 amino acids long. CDR3 sequence: CASSRRHLLAENEQFF. In DNA form, the CDR3 reads TGCGCCAGCAGCCGCCGACACTTACTAGCGGAAAATGAGCAGTTCTTC.

This clone was counted once. This rearrangement joins TRBV10-3 to TRBJ2-6; D remains unclear. Between the trimmed V and J ends, which lost 2 bases and 0 bases, there was a span of 8 bases. Germline assignment: CDR1 ENHRY and CDR2 SYGVKD. This CDR3 is 16 amino acids long. The chain's CDR3 is CAISEERSSGANVLTF. The CDR3 coding sequence is TGTGCCATCAGTGAGGAGAGGAGCTCTGGGGCCAACGTCCTGACTTTC.

The CDR3: CASSRGRNEKLFF. CDR3 bases: TGTGCCAGCAGCCGTGGTCGGAATGAAAAACTGTTTTTT. The J gene is TRBJ1-4, the V gene TRBV5-8; no clear D gene. V lost 4 bases and J lost 5, with 9 bases in between. The CDR3 has 13 residues. Looked up from germline, CDR1 is SGHTS and CDR2 is YDEGEE.